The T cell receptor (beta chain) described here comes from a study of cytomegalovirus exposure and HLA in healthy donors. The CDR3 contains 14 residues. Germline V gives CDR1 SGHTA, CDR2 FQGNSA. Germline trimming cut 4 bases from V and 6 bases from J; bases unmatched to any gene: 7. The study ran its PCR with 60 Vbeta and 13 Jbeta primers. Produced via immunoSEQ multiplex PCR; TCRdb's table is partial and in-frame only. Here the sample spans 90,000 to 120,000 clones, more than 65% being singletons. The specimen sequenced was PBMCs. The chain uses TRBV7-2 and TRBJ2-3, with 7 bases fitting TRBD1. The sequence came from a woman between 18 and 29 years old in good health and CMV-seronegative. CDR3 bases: TGTGCCAGCAGCTCAAGGACAGGCCCCGATACGCAGTATTTT. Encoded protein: CASSSRTGPDTQYF.